The 26 T cell receptor beta chains below were found in one sample sequenced in a study of T cell repertoires in cytomegalovirus infection. Each CDR3 protein is one row after TCRdb ran MiXCR on the reads. The sample gives 150,000 or so distinct CDR3 sequences, 5% to 6.5% of which show up once; more than 15% is in the top ten. The sample taken for sequencing was PBMCs. The origin of the receptors is a human donor in good health (CMV status not recorded). Some clones in this sample may be carry-over from other donors' samples.

This clonotype has a count of ten or more. The chain combines TRBV29-1 with TRBJ1-2, with a weak D call TRBD1 (5 bases). The CDR3 covers 12 residues. Germline CDR1 SQVTM, CDR2 ANQGSEA. V was trimmed by 7 bases and J by 6 bases, leaving 15 bases between them. CDR3 nucleotide sequence: TGCAGCGCCGGGGGGGGGTCGGATGGCTACACCTTC. Translating it yields CSAGGGSDGYTF.

This chain connects TRBV15 to TRBJ2-2; D is tentatively TRBD1 or TRBD2 (5 bases each). V was shortened by 3 bases and J by 5 bases, with 16 bases between the two germline ends. This CDR3 is 16 amino acids long. Germline V CDR1 and CDR2: LNHNV, YYDKDF (reference sequence). CDR3 residues: CATSSGGSFGTGELFF. CDR3 DNA sequence: TGTGCCACCAGCAGTGGGGGAAGCTTTGGGACCGGGGAGCTGTTTTTT.

This clonotype was recorded many times. The chain links TRBV7-8 to TRBJ2-5; D is ambiguous. CDR3 size: 11 residues. V was trimmed by 5 bases and J by 5 bases, leaving 6 bases between them. The germline V gene encodes CDR1 SGHVS and CDR2 FQNEAQ. The CDR3 sequence: CASSKLETQYF. CDR3 nucleotide sequence: TGTGCCAGCAGCAAGTTGGAGACCCAGTACTTC. Filled out from reference TRBV7-8 and TRBJ2-5, the complete variable domain reads GAGVSQSPRYKVAKRGQDVALRCDPISGHVSLFWYQQALGQGPEFLTYFQNEAQLDKSGLPSDRFFAERPEGSVSTLKIQRTQQEDSAVYLCASSKLETQYFGPGTRLLVL.

This clonotype came up many times. The chain has TRBV7-3 and TRBJ2-2, with 8 bases that match TRBD1. The length of the CDR3 is 18 residues. Germline values: CDR1 SGHTA, CDR2 FQGTGA. The V and J ends lost 5 bases and 2 bases, in that order; junction bases with no gene match: 13. Here the CDR3 reads CASSLDRQGQANTGELFF. Here the CDR3 DNA reads TGTGCCAGCAGCCTAGACCGTCAGGGACAGGCTAACACCGGGGAGCTGTTTTTT.

This clonotype was picked up many times. In nucleotides, the CDR3 is TGTGCCAGCAGCAGCCGGACAGGCGCTGCCTACGAGCAGTACTTC. This encodes CASSSRTGAAYEQYF. The chain uses TRBV7-2 and TRBJ2-7; 7 bases map to TRBD1. The junction had 9 bases not matched to a gene; V was cut back by 5 bases and J by 2 bases. The CDR3 sequence is 15 residues long. CDR1 and CDR2 from the germline V gene are SGHTA and FQGNSA.

This clonotype appeared many times. V and J are TRBV7-2 and TRBJ2-7; possibly TRBD2 for D (6 bases). Per the germline V gene, CDR1 is SGHTA and CDR2 is FQGNSA. This CDR3 contains 14 residues. Trimming left V 2 bases short and J 2 bases short, with 10 bases between. The CDR3 DNA is TGTGCCAGCAGCTTACAGCGGGCCACCTACGAGCAGTACTTC. It specifies CASSLQRATYEQYF.

This clonotype has more than one count but fewer than ten. The chain links TRBV20-1 to TRBJ2-1; D might be TRBD2 (5 bases). Germline lookup yields CDR1 DFQATT and CDR2 SNEGSKA (reference sequence). The CDR3 sequence is 13 residues long. Trimming cost V 1 base and J 7 bases, with 11 bases left between them. CDR3 region: CSARVRLPNEQFF. CDR3 bases: TGCAGTGCTAGAGTCCGACTACCTAATGAGCAGTTCTTC.

This clonotype was seen many times. The chain recombines TRBV6-5 with TRBJ2-5, with TRBD2 matching 9 bases. Trimming removed 0 bases from V and 7 bases from J; junction bases left unmatched: 3. The CDR3 is made up of 14 amino acids. The germline V gene has CDR1 MNHEY and CDR2 SVGAGI. The CDR3 DNA sequence: TGTGCCAGCAGTTACTCGACGGGACTAGCGACCCAGTACTTC. Its translation: CASSYSTGLATQYF.

In its sample, this clonotype was seen many times. The gene calls are TRBV7-9 and TRBJ2-1, with TRBD1 matching over 8 bases. After removal of 2 bases from V and 2 bases from J, the junction contained 5 bases not matched to a gene. This CDR3 has 16 amino acids. Germline values: CDR1 SEHNR, CDR2 FQNEAQ (reference sequence). CDR3 sequence (DNA): TGTGCCAGCAGCTTAACCGCAGGGGGCACCTACAATGAGCAGTTCTTC. Its translation: CASSLTAGGTYNEQFF.

Ten or more counts support this clonotype. The V call is TRBV19, the J call TRBJ2-1; 9 bases map to TRBD2. The V gene's germline CDR1 is LNHDA and CDR2 SQIVND (reference sequence). The CDR3 is 15 residues long. The V gene end was trimmed by 6 bases and the J gene end by 9 bases; junction bases not matched to a gene: 12. In DNA form, the CDR3 reads TGTGCCAGTAGCGAACGTCTAGCGGGGTTGGGTGAGCAGTTCTTC. This sequence encodes CASSERLAGLGEQFF.

This clonotype was seen repeatedly, ten times or more. The chain couples TRBV29-1 to TRBJ1-1, with 10 bases fitting TRBD1. V shed 2 bases, J shed 8 bases, and the junction held 26 bases outside the gene matches. This CDR3 is 20 amino acids long. CDR1 and CDR2 from the germline V gene are SQVTM and ANQGSEA. The CDR3 nucleotides read TGCAGCGTTGAAAGCGGGACAGGGGACTCAATAAACCACCCAAGAGGGGAAGCTTTCTTT. Translation: CSVESGTGDSINHPRGEAFF.

This clonotype was seen repeatedly, ten times or more. V is TRBV6-2 or TRBV6-3 and J is TRBJ1-5; 10 bases agree with TRBD1. CDR1 is MNHEY, CDR2 SVGEGT, per germline. The CDR3 runs to 16 residues. V trimming: 4 bases; J trimming: 4 bases; junction bases outside the gene matches: 7. CDR3 nucleotides: TGTGCCAGCAGTTCAACCGGGACAGGGGCAAATCAGCCCCAGCATTTT. As protein: CASSSTGTGANQPQHF.

This clonotype occurred a few times. The V and J genes are TRBV2 and TRBJ1-5; 8 nucleotides agree with TRBD1. J was trimmed by 6 bases and V by 5 bases; bases with no gene match: 6. Germline CDR1 reads SNHLY; CDR2 reads FYNNEI. This CDR3 region has 14 residues. CDR3 bases: TGTGCCAGCAGTATACAGGGGGTTTTTCAGCCCCAGCATTTT. As protein: CASSIQGVFQPQHF.

This clonotype was counted many times. The chain carries TRBV12-3 or TRBV12-4 and TRBJ1-2; D is ambiguous. With 3 bases removed from V and 2 bases from J, the gap between germline ends came to 7 bases. This CDR3 is 13 amino acids long. CDR3 nucleotide sequence: TGTGCCAGCAGTTTCGACACCAACTATGGCTACACCTTC. It encodes CASSFDTNYGYTF.

This clonotype was seen repeatedly, ten times or more. The CDR3 is CASSLTSGGLSEQFF. The CDR3, as DNA: TGTGCCAGCAGCTTAACTAGCGGGGGGTTAAGTGAGCAGTTCTTC. The chain couples TRBV7-3 to TRBJ2-1; TRBD2 aligns across 10 bases. This CDR3 contains 15 residues. V was pared by 0 bases and J by 9 bases, with 5 bases of the junction left unmatched. CDR1 is SGHTA and CDR2 is FQGTGA in the germline V gene.

In this sample, this clonotype turned up many times. The chain combines TRBV28 with TRBJ1-2; 8 positions match TRBD1. V was pared by 4 bases and J by 7 bases, with 11 bases of the junction left unmatched. Germline assignment: CDR1 MDHEN and CDR2 SYDVKM. The CDR3 extends over 15 amino acids. The CDR3 protein is CASSSPTTGGGGYTF. The CDR3 nucleotides are TGTGCCAGCAGTTCCCCAACAACAGGGGGGGGTGGCTACACCTTC.

Many counts were recorded for this clonotype. This chain links TRBV10-3 with TRBJ2-3; the match to TRBD1 covers 9 bases. Trimming removed 5 bases from V and 3 bases from J; junction bases left unmatched: 12. The CDR3 is made up of 17 amino acids. Germline CDR1 is ENHRY and CDR2 is SYGVKD. The CDR3 loop is CAISNPTGGKGTDTQYF. For the CDR3, the DNA is TGTGCCATCAGTAACCCGACAGGGGGAAAGGGGACAGATACGCAGTATTTT.

This clonotype was recorded at least ten times. V is TRBV9 and J is TRBJ2-5; D gene uncertain. The CDR3 is 14 amino acids. Germline CDR1 is SGDLS and CDR2 is YYNGEE. Deletions cut 0 bases from V and 2 bases from J, with 8 bases between. The CDR3 DNA reads TGTGCCAGCAGCGTAGGCCAGAAACAAGAGACCCAGTACTTC. As protein: CASSVGQKQETQYF.

The table lists this clonotype with many counts. The chain carries TRBV2 and TRBJ1-1; 9 nucleotides match TRBD1. V was pared by 5 bases and J by 5 bases, with 9 bases of the junction left unmatched. The CDR3 runs 15 residues. The germline V gene has CDR1 SNHLY and CDR2 FYNNEI. This CDR3 reads CASSRTGAGNTEAFF. The CDR3 bases are TGTGCCAGCAGTCGGACAGGGGCAGGGAATACTGAAGCTTTCTTT.

This clonotype was seen a few times. J is TRBJ1-4 and V is TRBV28; D is undetermined. The CDR3 is made up of 15 amino acids. Germline V CDR1 and CDR2: MDHEN, SYDVKM. The V gene lost 4 bases and the J gene lost 6 bases, with 15 bases spanning the gap. The CDR3 spells CASSSLREPDEKLFF. CDR3 nucleotide sequence: TGTGCCAGCAGTTCGCTCCGCGAGCCCGATGAAAAACTGTTTTTT.

This clonotype was seen at least ten times. The J gene is TRBJ2-5, the V gene TRBV2; possibly TRBD1 for D (6 bases). Trimming took off 7 bases at V and 2 bases at J, with 11 bases between the two ends. Germline V gene sequence: CDR1 SNHLY, CDR2 FYNNEI. The CDR3 totals 13 residues. The chain's CDR3 is CASNRDIQETQYF. The CDR3 DNA reads as TGTGCCAGCAATAGGGACATACAAGAGACCCAGTACTTC.

In its sample, this clonotype was seen a few times. The chain carries TRBV7-8 and TRBJ2-2, with TRBD1 matching over 10 bases. The CDR3 consists of 16 residues. J was trimmed by 2 bases and V by 1 base; bases with no gene match: 1. Germline-derived CDR1 and CDR2 are SGHVS and FQNEAQ. The CDR3 reads CASSLETGGNTGELFF. DNA for the CDR3: TGTGCCAGCAGCTTAGAGACAGGGGGCAACACCGGGGAGCTGTTTTTT.

This clonotype showed up just a few times. The V and J genes are TRBV19 and TRBJ1-5, with 9 bases identical to TRBD1. The CDR3 consists of 13 residues. Trimming cost V 8 bases and J 2 bases; bases outside gene matches: 1. The germline gives CDR1 LNHDA, CDR2 SQIVND (reference sequence). The CDR3 bases are TGTGCCAGTTGGACAGGGGGCAATCAGCCCCAGCATTTT. This sequence encodes CASWTGGNQPQHF. Full variable domain (rest looked up from reference TRBV19 and TRBJ1-5): DGGITQSPKYLFRKEGQNVTLSCEQNLNHDAMYWYRQDPGQGLRLIYYSQIVNDFQKGDIAEGYSVSREKKESFPLTVTSAQKNPTAFYLCASWTGGNQPQHFGDGTRLSIL.

This clonotype was observed many times. The V and J genes are TRBV10-3 and TRBJ1-1; the D is unclear. V was cut by 0 bases and J by 6 bases, with 17 bases left in between. Germline V gives CDR1 ENHRY, CDR2 SYGVKD. The CDR3 is 16 amino acids. CDR3 nucleotides: TGTGCCATCAGTGAGTCGAACCCGGGAGGGATCGCTGAAGCTTTCTTT. Translation gives CAISESNPGGIAEAFF.

This clonotype occurred many times. The chain is built from TRBV2 and TRBJ1-1, with unresolved D. The V end was cut by 3 bases, the J end by 1 base, with 9 bases between. Germline values: CDR1 SNHLY, CDR2 FYNNEI. The CDR3 loop spans 14 amino acids. CDR3 sequence: CASSERTANTEAFF. Here the CDR3 DNA reads TGTGCCAGCAGTGAGAGGACCGCGAACACTGAAGCTTTCTTT.

This clonotype has more than one count but fewer than ten. This chain connects TRBV5-4 to TRBJ2-1; 10 nucleotides match TRBD1. Germline V gene data show CDR1 as SGHNT and CDR2 as YYREEE (reference sequence). Trimming removed 5 bases from V and 5 bases from J; junction bases left unmatched: 10. The CDR3 spans 16 residues. The CDR3 is CASRAGTGVPHNEQFF. The CDR3 DNA sequence: TGTGCCAGCAGGGCAGGGACAGGGGTGCCCCACAATGAGCAGTTCTTC.